These 20 T cell receptor beta chains came from one sample sequenced in a study of identical twins. Via MiXCR, TCRdb re-called the 5' RACE reads, giving one row per CDR3 protein. The sample contains 420,000 or so distinct CDR3 sequences, about 18% of which appear only once. The sequencing input was naive T cells sorted from blood. These receptor sequences come from a middle-aged man in good health.

Details on this clonotype: One end of the junction varies from germline; a read error may be responsible. The chain uses TRBV7-8 and TRBJ2-1; 12 bases map to TRBD2. The CDR3 has 18 amino acids. CDR1 is SGHVS, CDR2 FQNEAQ, per germline. The CDR3 DNA is TGTGCCAGCAGCCCCAGACCAGGGACTAGCGGGTGGCGGGAAAATGGTGAGTTC. Translated, it gives CASSPRPGTSGWRENGEF.

CDR3 DNA sequence: TGCGCCAGCAGCTTCTCAAGACTAGGGACCGGGGAGCTGTTTTTT. Protein: CASSFSRLGTGELFF. The chain is built from TRBV5-1 and TRBJ2-2; TRBD2 is a possible D gene (6 bases). Germline V CDR1 and CDR2: SGHRS, YFSETQ. V lost 2 bases and J lost 5, with 13 bases in between. The CDR3 is 15 residues long.

This clonotype was detected many times. The chain is built from TRBV7-9 and TRBJ2-7, with D unclear. The V end lost 5 bases, the J end lost 2 bases, and 13 bases lay between the germline ends. The CDR3 contains 14 residues. The germline V gene encodes CDR1 SEHNR and CDR2 FQNEAQ (reference sequence). This chain's CDR3 is CASSQVGTTYEQYF. In DNA, the CDR3 is TGTGCCAGCAGCCAGGTAGGCACTACCTACGAGCAGTACTTC.

The gene calls are TRBV27 and TRBJ2-3; 10 bases are a match to TRBD2. J was trimmed by 6 bases and V by 3 bases; bases with no gene match: 12. CDR1 and CDR2 (germline): MNHEY, SMNVEV (reference sequence). CDR3 size: 17 residues. CDR3 residues: CASSFRSSSGRLDTQYF. The CDR3 bases are TGTGCCAGCAGTTTTCGGTCGAGTAGCGGGAGGTTGGATACGCAGTATTTT.

This clonotype was detected a few times. The V and J genes are TRBV5-1 and TRBJ1-5; a weak D match, TRBD1 (5 bases). CDR1 SGHRS and CDR2 YFSETQ come from the germline V gene. This CDR3 region has 14 residues. The V end was cut by 0 bases, the J end by 2 bases, with 6 bases between. Here the CDR3 reads CASSLGQRNQPQHF. CDR3 DNA: TGCGCCAGCAGCTTGGGACAGCGCAATCAGCCCCAGCATTTT.

The CDR3 coding sequence is TGCAGCGCTGGGAACGCGATGAACACTGAAGCTTTCTTT. It is translated as CSAGNAMNTEAFF. This rearrangement joins TRBV29-1 to TRBJ1-1; no clear D. From germline, CDR1 is SQVTM and CDR2 ANQGSEA. The ends were cut back, 7 bases at V and 0 bases at J, with 12 bases in the middle. The CDR3 consists of 13 residues.

This clonotype was picked up a small number of times. This chain links TRBV21-1 with TRBJ2-5; the table gives TRBD2 as D, unverified against the DNA. TRBV21-1 is a known pseudogene. The CDR3 totals 20 residues. The CDR3 coding sequence is TGTGCCAGCAGCAAAGGTCGACTAGCGGGGGGGAGTGGAGCATCAGAGACCCAGTACTTC. Translated, it gives CASSKGRLAGGSGASETQYF.

This clonotype was seen more than once but under ten times. V usage is TRBV28 and J usage is TRBJ2-1; D call uncertain. Trimming stripped 7 bases from V and 8 bases from J, with 9 bases between. Germline loops: CDR1 MDHEN, CDR2 SYDVKM. The CDR3 spans 11 residues. CDR3 sequence reads: CASTKRDEQFF. CDR3 DNA sequence: TGTGCCAGCACGAAACGGGATGAGCAGTTCTTC.

This clonotype was recorded a few times. The V and J genes are TRBV7-8 and TRBJ2-2; D is uncertain. The CDR3 has 18 amino acids. CDR1 SGHVS and CDR2 FQNEAQ come from the germline V gene. V lost 6 bases to trimming and J lost 1 base, with 21 bases between them. The CDR3 reads CASSRSRVRSRNTGELFF. The CDR3 DNA is TGTGCCAGCAGTCGCTCCAGAGTTAGATCCCGGAACACCGGGGAGCTGTTTTTT. The full variable domain, in which reference TRBV7-8 and TRBJ2-2 provide the parts outside the CDR3, is GAGVSQSPRYKVAKRGQDVALRCDPISGHVSLFWYQQALGQGPEFLTYFQNEAQLDKSGLPSDRFFAERPEGSVSTLKIQRTQQEDSAVYLCASSRSRVRSRNTGELFFGEGSRLTVL.

The chain combines TRBV20-1 with TRBJ2-1, with a weak D call TRBD2 (5 bases). Looked up from germline, CDR1 is DFQATT and CDR2 is SNEGSKA (reference sequence). The V gene lost 1 base and the J gene lost 0 bases, with 13 bases spanning the gap. This CDR3 spans 16 amino acids. CDR3 sequence (DNA): TGCAGTGCTAGAGGGGTGGGCGGGCCCTCCTACAATGAGCAGTTCTTC. It is translated as CSARGVGGPSYNEQFF.

Ten or more counts support this clonotype. V gene TRBV9 combines with J gene TRBJ2-7; D might be TRBD1 (5 bases). The CDR3 extends over 15 amino acids. In germline, CDR1 is SGDLS, CDR2 YYNGEE. Trimming shortened V by 0 bases and J by 2 bases, and 12 bases separated the two germline ends. Written as DNA, the CDR3 is TGTGCCAGCAGCGTAGGGGTGGGGCCACCCTACGAGCAGTACTTC. It codes for CASSVGVGPPYEQYF.

This clonotype was counted ten times or more. This sequence joins TRBV24-1 and TRBJ1-5; D gene unclear. Germline V lookup: CDR1 KGHDR, CDR2 SFDVKD. The CDR3 has 12 residues. Trimming left V 3 bases short and J 3 bases short, with 2 bases between. CDR3 bases: TGTGCCACCAGTGATGCCAATCAGCCCCAGCATTTT. Its translation: CATSDANQPQHF.

This clonotype was detected many times. V and J are TRBV7-9 and TRBJ2-7, with 10 bases matching TRBD1. This CDR3 is 15 amino acids long. The V gene's germline CDR1 is SEHNR and CDR2 FQNEAQ (reference sequence). J lost 5 bases, V lost 5 bases, and 9 bases had no gene match. CDR3 sequence reads: CASSLRDRGLNEQYF. DNA for the CDR3: TGTGCCAGCAGCCTAAGAGACAGGGGGCTCAACGAGCAGTACTTC.

The table lists this clonotype with many counts. The chain couples TRBV20-1 to TRBJ2-2; tentatively, D is TRBD2 (5 bases). The CDR3 has 12 amino acids. Germline CDR1 and CDR2: DFQATT and SNEGSKA (reference sequence). Trimming pared 0 bases from V and 7 bases from J, leaving 6 bases between. The DNA for the CDR3 is TGCAGTGCTAGAGACGGGGTCGGGGAGCTGTTTTTT. Amino acid sequence: CSARDGVGELFF.

This clonotype occurred many times. V and J are TRBV7-2 and TRBJ2-3; 15 bases map to TRBD2. CDR3 length: 18 residues. Germline V gives CDR1 SGHTA, CDR2 FQGNSA. The trim removed 0 bases at V and 3 bases at J, leaving 4 bases unmatched. CDR3 in amino acids: CASSLAGLAGGRTDTQYF. For the CDR3, the DNA is TGTGCCAGCAGCTTAGCGGGACTAGCGGGGGGTCGAACAGATACGCAGTATTTT.

The chain combines TRBV7-6 with TRBJ2-5, with 8 positions matching TRBD2. J gave up 2 bases and V 5 bases, and 10 bases lay outside the gene matches. Germline CDR1 and CDR2: SGHVS and FNYEAQ. The CDR3 runs to 16 residues. The CDR3 region has the DNA TGTGCCAGCAGCCCCCGCGGAGCGGGGGAGCAAGAGACCCAGTACTTC. This gives the protein CASSPRGAGEQETQYF.

The J gene is TRBJ2-5, the V gene TRBV25-1; 8 nucleotides align to TRBD1. The CDR3 is made up of 12 amino acids. V shed 7 bases, J shed 5 bases, and the junction held 3 bases outside the gene matches. Germline CDR1 reads MGHDK; CDR2 reads SYGVNS. The CDR3 region is CASTPGGETQYF. DNA for the CDR3: TGTGCCAGCACTCCAGGGGGCGAGACCCAGTACTTC.

V usage is TRBV5-1 and J usage is TRBJ2-6; D not resolved. Germline CDR1 SGHRS, CDR2 YFSETQ. The CDR3 has 15 residues. V lost 4 bases, J lost 4 bases, and 12 bases lay in between. The CDR3 region has the DNA TGCGCCAGCAGCGACCGGTCAGCGGGGGCCAACGTCCTGACTTTC. Its translation: CASSDRSAGANVLTF.

This clonotype showed up just a few times. The chain joins TRBV12-3 or TRBV12-4 to TRBJ1-1, with 9 bases aligning to TRBD1. J was trimmed by 3 bases and V by 5 bases; bases with no gene match: 7. The CDR3 is 15 amino acids. CDR3 region: CASSRLQGADTEAFF. The DNA of the CDR3 is TGTGCCAGCAGTCGATTACAGGGGGCGGACACTGAAGCTTTCTTT.

This clonotype has more than one count but fewer than ten. The chain is built from TRBV5-6 and TRBJ2-1, with 7 bases lining up with TRBD2. Germline V gene lookup returns CDR1 SGHDT and CDR2 YYEEEE. V shed 4 bases and J 3 bases; nucleotides not matched to a gene: 13. The CDR3 is 17 residues long. The CDR3 nucleotides read TGTGCCAGCAGCGTTGCATGGCGGCGGGGGAGCTACAATGAGCAGTTCTTC. Protein: CASSVAWRRGSYNEQFF.